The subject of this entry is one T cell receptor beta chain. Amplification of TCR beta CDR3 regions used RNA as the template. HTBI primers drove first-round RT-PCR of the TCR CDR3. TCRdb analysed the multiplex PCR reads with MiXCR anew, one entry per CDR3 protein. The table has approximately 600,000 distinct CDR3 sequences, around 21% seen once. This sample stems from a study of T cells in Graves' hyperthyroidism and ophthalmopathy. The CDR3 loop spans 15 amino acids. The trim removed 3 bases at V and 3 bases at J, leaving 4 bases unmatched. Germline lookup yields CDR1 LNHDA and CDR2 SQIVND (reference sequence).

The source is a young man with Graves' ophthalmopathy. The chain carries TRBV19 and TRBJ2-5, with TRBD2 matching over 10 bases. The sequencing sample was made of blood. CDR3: CASSILAGAEETQYF. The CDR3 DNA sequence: TGTGCCAGTAGTATCCTAGCGGGAGCGGAAGAGACCCAGTACTTC.